These 31 T cell receptor beta chains share one sample of origin, sequenced in a study of vaccination and CD4 T cells after COVID-19. Their antigens are not known. Treatment: approximately nine-day PBMC culture with coronavirus spike peptide pools or control peptides (ViraFEST assay). The assay that was used to sequence DNA from cultured CD4+ T cells was the Oncomine TCR Beta short-read assay. One entry per CDR3 protein, called by TCRdb with MiXCR from the PCR reads. The sample has 10,000 or so distinct CDR3 sequences; around 67% are singletons. Sequenced input: CD4+ T cells from blood, cultured in vitro. The receptor set was obtained from a human donor who had recovered from COVID-19.

The chain couples TRBV20-1 to TRBJ1-4; D remains unclear. The CDR3 length is 13 residues. Germline CDR1 DFQATT, CDR2 SNEGSKA (reference sequence). Trimming cost V 2 bases and J 2 bases, with 6 bases left between them. For the CDR3, the DNA is TGCAGTGCTAGAAGGCCTACTAATGAAAAACTGTTTTTT. Residues: CSARRPTNEKLFF.

The V gene is TRBV6-2 or TRBV6-3, the J gene TRBJ1-2; 9 nucleotides match TRBD1. CDR3 length equals 15 residues. V was clipped by 5 bases and J by 8 bases; unmatched bases: 12. CDR1 is MNHEY and CDR2 is SVGEGT in the germline V gene. The CDR3 is CASSARQGGLGGYTF. CDR3 coding DNA: TGTGCCAGCAGTGCGAGACAGGGGGGCTTGGGCGGCTACACCTTC.

V and J are TRBV20-1 and TRBJ2-7; 7 bases line up with TRBD2. There are 13 residues in the CDR3. Germline V CDR1 and CDR2: DFQATT, SNEGSKA (reference sequence). Trimming at V came to 3 bases and at J to 2 bases, leaving 4 bases not matched to a gene. CDR3 coding DNA: TGCAGTGCTAGCGGCGGGAGCCCCTACGAGCAGTACTTC. It specifies CSASGGSPYEQYF.

The chain is built from TRBV6-1 and TRBJ1-6, with D perhaps matching TRBD1 (5 bases). CDR1 MNHNS and CDR2 SASEGT come from the germline V gene. V was trimmed by 6 bases and J by 9 bases, leaving 12 bases between them. The CDR3 is made up of 13 amino acids. The CDR3 protein is CASRVTQGSPLHF. The CDR3 DNA is TGTGCCAGCAGGGTCACCCAGGGTTCACCCCTCCACTTT.

A single count supports this clonotype. The J gene is TRBJ1-1, the V gene TRBV6-5; the match to TRBD1 covers 7 bases. Germline CDR1 and CDR2: MNHEY and SVGAGI. The V segment lost 0 bases and the J segment 6 bases; nucleotides outside the gene matches: 7. CDR3 length: 15 residues. CDR3 amino acids: CASSYSRTGQPEAFF. DNA of the CDR3: TGTGCCAGCAGTTACTCACGGACAGGACAACCTGAAGCTTTCTTT.

This clonotype was detected only once. The chain is built from TRBV7-9 and TRBJ1-3, with a weak D call TRBD1 (5 bases). V lost 10 bases and J lost 2, with 15 bases in between. The germline CDR1 and CDR2 sequences are SEHNR and FQNEAQ (reference sequence). CDR3 size: 14 residues. The CDR3 reads CATGDLRTGNTIYF. The CDR3 DNA sequence: TGTGCCACTGGGGACCTGAGGACTGGAAACACCATATATTTT.

V gene TRBV12-3 or TRBV12-4 combines with J gene TRBJ1-5, with D uncertain. The CDR3 sequence is 14 residues long. Trimming stripped 4 bases from V and 6 bases from J, with 13 bases between. The CDR3 DNA sequence: TGTGCCAGCAGTTCAAGAGTCCCCGGTCAGCCCCAGCATTTT. This translates into CASSSRVPGQPQHF.

This sequence joins TRBV20-1 and TRBJ1-5; 9 bases align to TRBD1. This CDR3 spans 17 amino acids. The V gene end was trimmed by 4 bases and the J gene end by 2 bases; junction bases not matched to a gene: 12. CDR1 is DFQATT, CDR2 SNEGSKA, per germline (reference sequence). The CDR3 sequence: CSATPGQGRNGNQPQHF. The DNA of the CDR3 is TGCAGTGCTACTCCGGGACAGGGTCGAAATGGCAATCAGCCCCAGCATTTT.

J is TRBJ2-5 and V is TRBV20-1, with TRBD2 identical over 16 bases. Germline CDR1 is DFQATT and CDR2 is SNEGSKA (reference sequence). Trimming removed 5 bases from V and 1 base from J; junction bases left unmatched: 13. The CDR3 extends over 19 amino acids. This chain's CDR3 is CSAWPLGTSGRVAQETQYF. The CDR3, as DNA: TGCAGTGCTTGGCCCCTCGGGACTAGCGGGAGGGTGGCCCAAGAGACCCAGTACTTC.

The CDR3 coding sequence is TGTGCCAGCAGCCCCCGACAGGGCCCCTATGGCTACACCTTC. This codes for CASSPRQGPYGYTF. The genes are TRBV12-3 or TRBV12-4 and TRBJ1-2, with TRBD1 matching 7 bases. With 6 bases clipped from V and 4 bases from J, the junction kept 8 bases outside the gene matches. The CDR3 runs to 14 residues.

The sample holds one count of this clonotype. The CDR3, as DNA: TGTGCCAGCAGTGGCAGGGTGCATCAGCCCCAGCATTTT. Protein: CASSGRVHQPQHF. The gene calls are TRBV27 and TRBJ1-5, with D possibly TRBD1 on 5 matching bases. The CDR3 extends over 13 amino acids. The V end lost 5 bases, the J end lost 5 bases, and 10 bases lay between the germline ends. The germline V gene encodes CDR1 MNHEY and CDR2 SMNVEV (reference sequence).

The chain employs TRBV6-1 and TRBJ2-3, with 9 positions matching TRBD2. Per germline, CDR1 MNHNS and CDR2 SASEGT. There are 16 residues in the CDR3. The V gene end was trimmed by 5 bases and the J gene end by 2 bases; junction bases not matched to a gene: 8. The CDR3 DNA is TGTGCCAGCAGTCGCCCGGGACTAGCATCCACAGATACGCAGTATTTT. Its translation is CASSRPGLASTDTQYF.

The CDR3 bases are TGCAGTGCTAGAGAGGCGAGGACAGCTTATGGCTACACCTTC. Encoded protein: CSAREARTAYGYTF. The J gene is TRBJ1-2, the V gene TRBV20-1, with D maybe TRBD1 (6 bases). V was trimmed by 0 bases and J by 5 bases, leaving 13 bases between them. Germline loops: CDR1 DFQATT, CDR2 SNEGSKA (reference sequence). The CDR3 has 14 amino acids.

Notes on this clonotype: It is unclear where the CDR3 begins or ends on the DNA, so no DNA is shown, and the CDR3 is as TCRdb lists it. The V and J genes are TRBV21-1 and TRBJ2-3; the table's D gene call, TRBD1, was not cross checked with the DNA. TRBV21-1 counts as a pseudogene. The CDR3 contains 23 residues when both ends are counted. CDR3 residues: CASTNQTSMYLCASRQDPDTQYF.

The rearrangement uses TRBV24-1 and TRBJ2-3, with D maybe TRBD1 (6 bases). Germline-derived CDR1 and CDR2 are KGHDR and SFDVKD. The length of the CDR3 is 17 residues. Trimming took off 6 bases at V and 2 bases at J, with 20 bases between the two ends. CDR3 sequence reads: CATSSRHHRETTDTQYF. CDR3 nucleotides: TGTGCCACCAGTTCTCGACACCACAGGGAGACCACAGATACGCAGTATTTT.

The V gene is TRBV6-1, the J gene TRBJ1-6; D possibly corresponds to TRBD1 (6 bases). The V end was cut by 2 bases, the J end by 9 bases, with 14 bases between. The CDR3 is made up of 15 amino acids. Germline V lookup: CDR1 MNHNS, CDR2 SASEGT. The CDR3 loop reads CASSERELRGSPLHF. The CDR3 DNA reads TGTGCCAGCAGTGAAAGGGAACTCAGGGGTTCACCCCTCCACTTT.

The V call is TRBV28, the J call TRBJ2-5; D not certain. V was cut by 8 bases and J by 5 bases, with 15 bases left in between. The CDR3 runs to 13 residues. Germline values: CDR1 MDHEN, CDR2 SYDVKM. In DNA, the CDR3 is TGTGCCAGCTGCCTCGGAGTGGTGGAGACCCAGTACTTC. Its translation is CASCLGVVETQYF.

This clonotype has only a few counts. This chain joins TRBV6-1 and TRBJ2-2; 7 positions agree with TRBD2. Germline lookup yields CDR1 MNHNS and CDR2 SASEGT. The CDR3 covers 15 residues. V lost 3 bases and J lost 3; bases outside the gene matches: 4. This CDR3 reads CASSEGLPYTGELFF. In nucleotides, the CDR3 is TGTGCCAGCAGTGAGGGACTACCCTACACCGGGGAGCTGTTTTTT.

The V call is TRBV20-1, the J call TRBJ2-5; no clear D. Germline V gene sequence: CDR1 DFQATT, CDR2 SNEGSKA (reference sequence). Trimming stripped 6 bases from V and 3 bases from J, with 14 bases between. The CDR3 contains 13 residues. CDR3 sequence reads: CSALRPPEETQYF. The CDR3, as DNA: TGCAGTGCCCTGAGACCCCCGGAAGAGACCCAGTACTTC.

In its sample, this clonotype ranks as medium-sized. The chain carries TRBV6-5 and TRBJ1-1; a possible D gene is TRBD1 (5 bases). The CDR3 has 16 residues. The V end lost 4 bases, the J end lost 0 bases, and 15 bases lay between the germline ends. Germline V gene sequence: CDR1 MNHEY, CDR2 SVGAGI. The CDR3 DNA reads TGTGCCAGCAGTTTAGTTTCGGGGGGTCTGAACACTGAAGCTTTCTTT. Residues: CASSLVSGGLNTEAFF.

This clonotype was recorded a few times. The chain has TRBV6-1 and TRBJ1-1; possibly TRBD1 for D (5 bases). The V gene lost 4 bases and the J gene lost 3 bases, with 9 bases spanning the gap. Germline CDR1 and CDR2: MNHNS and SASEGT. This CDR3 has 13 residues. The CDR3 is CASSAGGYTEAFF. CDR3 DNA: TGTGCCAGCAGTGCGGGGGGGTACACTGAAGCTTTCTTT.

This clonotype has only a few counts. J is TRBJ2-5 and V is TRBV20-1; 12 nucleotides line up with TRBD1. The CDR3 is made up of 15 amino acids. V was clipped by 2 bases and J by 5 bases; unmatched bases: 6. Germline-derived CDR1 and CDR2 are DFQATT and SNEGSKA (reference sequence). CDR3 loop: CSARLGQGAWETQYF. CDR3 nucleotides: TGCAGTGCTAGATTGGGACAGGGGGCCTGGGAGACCCAGTACTTC.

The gene calls are TRBV27 and TRBJ2-2; no clear D. V dropped 5 bases and J dropped 9 bases, with 25 bases sitting between them. Germline lookup yields CDR1 MNHEY and CDR2 SMNVEV (reference sequence). CDR3 length: 17 amino acids. CDR3 DNA: TGTGCCAGCAGTAAGGACGTCTCGGGCACTATCTTGTGGGAGCTGTTTTTT. It is translated as CASSKDVSGTILWELFF.

This sequence joins TRBV7-2 and TRBJ2-7; 10 nucleotides agree with TRBD2. Trimming took 6 bases from V and 4 from J; bases not matched to a gene: 15. Germline V gene sequence: CDR1 SGHTA, CDR2 FQGNSA. The CDR3 is made up of 17 amino acids. The chain's CDR3 is CASSQRLASGSWYEQYF. The DNA of the CDR3 is TGTGCCAGCAGTCAGAGGCTTGCTAGCGGGAGTTGGTACGAGCAGTACTTC.

The chain uses TRBV6-2 or TRBV6-3 and TRBJ1-5; TRBD1 might be the D (6 bases). The CDR3 sequence is 15 residues long. The V and J ends lost 8 bases and 1 base respectively, with 15 bases between them. Looked up from germline, CDR1 is MNHEY and CDR2 is SVGEGT. The CDR3 reads CASQWGPRSNQPQHF. The CDR3 nucleotides are TGTGCCAGCCAATGGGGGCCGAGGAGCAATCAGCCCCAGCATTTT.

This clonotype was picked up one time. The J gene is TRBJ1-1, the V gene TRBV7-6; no firm D call. Germline V gene lookup returns CDR1 SGHVS and CDR2 FNYEAQ. The CDR3 is 14 residues long. Trimming cost V 1 base and J 2 bases, with 8 bases left between them. DNA for the CDR3: TGTGCCAGCAGCTTAGGGGGTGGAAACACTGAAGCTTTCTTT. Amino acids: CASSLGGGNTEAFF.

The V call is TRBV19, the J call TRBJ1-5; weak D call: TRBD1 (6 bases). V was clipped by 5 bases and J by 4 bases, with 15 bases between them. The germline CDR1 and CDR2 sequences are LNHDA and SQIVND (reference sequence). The CDR3 contains 15 residues. The CDR3 loop reads CASSPLLGTNQPQHF. Here the CDR3 DNA reads TGTGCCAGTAGTCCCCTCTTGGGGACAAATCAGCCCCAGCATTTT.

This clonotype was seen a single time. One junction end does not reproduce the germline sequence, and a read error may be involved. The rearrangement uses TRBV12-5 and TRBJ1-2; tentative D call: TRBD1 (6 bases). CDR3 length: 13 residues. CDR1 LGHNT and CDR2 FRNRAP come from the germline V gene. The CDR3 bases are TGTGCTAGTGGTTTGGTAGGGGGGTATGGCCACACCTTC. The encoded protein is CASGLVGGYGHTF.

The chain carries TRBV27 and TRBJ2-3; 14 bases agree with TRBD2. V was clipped by 6 bases and J by 0 bases; unmatched bases: 8. The V gene's germline CDR1 is MNHEY and CDR2 SMNVEV (reference sequence). The CDR3 is 18 residues long. CDR3: CASSPLGLAGASTDTQYF. CDR3 DNA: TGTGCCAGCAGCCCGTTGGGACTAGCGGGAGCTAGCACAGATACGCAGTATTTT.

The chain joins TRBV7-2 to TRBJ2-7, with TRBD2 identical over 7 bases. This CDR3 is built from 15 residues. V lost 6 bases, J lost 3 bases, and 11 bases stayed unmatched. CDR1 and CDR2 from the germline V gene are SGHTA and FQGNSA. In nucleotides, the CDR3 is TGTGCCAGCAGGGGGGGGGTCGGGAGCTTCTACGAGCAGTACTTC. As protein: CASRGGVGSFYEQYF.

Comments on this clonotype: Sequence at one end of the junction differs from germline and may be a read error. The CDR3 is CAWSPSGDHPQHF. CDR3 bases: TGTGCCTGGAGTCCCTCCGGGGATCACCCCCAGCATTTT. The chain recombines TRBV30 with TRBJ1-5, with unresolved D. Germline V CDR1 and CDR2: GTSNPN, SVGIG (reference sequence). This CDR3 has 13 residues. Supplemented by reference TRBV30 and TRBJ1-5, the full variable domain reads SQTIHQWPATLVQPVGSPLSLECTVEGTSNPNLYWYRQAAGRGLQLLFYSVGIGQISSEVPQNLSASRPQDRQFILSSKKLLLSDSGFYLCAWSPSGDHPQHFGDGTRLSIL.